The entry that follows covers one TCR beta chain sequence. The target antigen is unknown. The entry originates in a study of a mutant IDH1 vaccine in newly diagnosed glioma. The data were produced by immunoSEQ multiplex PCR, yet TCRdb's version contains in-frame clones alone and is incomplete. The data contain 70,000 to 100,000 clones, about 91% of them singletons. The time point here: week 5, during vaccination. In every dose of vaccine, 300 ug of mutant IDH1 20-mer peptide was given alongside topical imiquimod. Sequences were derived from PBMCs, sampled from a glioma patient whose treatment included an IDH1 peptide vaccine. The clonotype originates from a woman aged 45-60 years with glioma.

The DNA of the CDR3 is TGTGCCAGCAGCTCCCGGACAGGGACGGGCACCGGGGAGCTGTTTTTT. Translation gives CASSSRTGTGTGELFF. The V call is TRBV11-2, the J call TRBJ2-2; 8 bases line up with TRBD1. Per the germline V gene, CDR1 is SGHAT and CDR2 is FQNNGV. After removal of 4 bases from V and 4 bases from J, the junction contained 8 bases not matched to a gene. The length of the CDR3 is 16 residues.